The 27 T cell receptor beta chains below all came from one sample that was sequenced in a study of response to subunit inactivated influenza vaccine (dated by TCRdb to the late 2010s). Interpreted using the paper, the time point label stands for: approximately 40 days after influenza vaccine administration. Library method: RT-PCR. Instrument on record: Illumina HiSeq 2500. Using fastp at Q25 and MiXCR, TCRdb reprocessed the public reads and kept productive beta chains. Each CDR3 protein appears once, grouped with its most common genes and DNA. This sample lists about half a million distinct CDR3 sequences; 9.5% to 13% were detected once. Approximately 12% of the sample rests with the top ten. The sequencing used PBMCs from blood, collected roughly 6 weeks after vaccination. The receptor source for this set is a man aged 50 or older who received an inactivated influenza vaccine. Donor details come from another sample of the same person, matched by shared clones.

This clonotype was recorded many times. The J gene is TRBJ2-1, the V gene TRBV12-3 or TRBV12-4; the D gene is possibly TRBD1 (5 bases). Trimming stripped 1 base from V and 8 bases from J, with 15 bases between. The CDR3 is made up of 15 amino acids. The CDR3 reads CASSLEGRVKDEQFF. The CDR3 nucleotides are TGTGCCAGCAGTTTAGAAGGCAGGGTCAAGGATGAGCAGTTCTTC.

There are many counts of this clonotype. The CDR3 spells CASSSPQNTGELFF. The DNA for the CDR3 is TGTGCCAGCAGTTCTCCACAGAACACCGGGGAGCTGTTTTTT. V and J are TRBV12-3 or TRBV12-4 and TRBJ2-2; D is ambiguous. This CDR3 has 14 amino acids. The V end was cut by 4 bases, the J end by 1 base, with 7 bases between.

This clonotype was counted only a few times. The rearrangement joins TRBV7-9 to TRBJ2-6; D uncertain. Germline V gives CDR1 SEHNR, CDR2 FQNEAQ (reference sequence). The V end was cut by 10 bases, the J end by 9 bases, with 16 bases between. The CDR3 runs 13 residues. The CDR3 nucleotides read TGTGCCACCCCAATAGCTATTCACAACGTCCTGACTTTC. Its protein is CATPIAIHNVLTF.

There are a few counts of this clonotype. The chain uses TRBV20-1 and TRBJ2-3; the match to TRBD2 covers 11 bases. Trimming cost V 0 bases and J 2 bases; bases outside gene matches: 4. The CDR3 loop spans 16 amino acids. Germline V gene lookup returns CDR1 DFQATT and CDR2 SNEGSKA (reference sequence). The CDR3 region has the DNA TGCAGTGCTAGAGATCTAGCGGGAGGTTTCACAGATACGCAGTATTTT. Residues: CSARDLAGGFTDTQYF.

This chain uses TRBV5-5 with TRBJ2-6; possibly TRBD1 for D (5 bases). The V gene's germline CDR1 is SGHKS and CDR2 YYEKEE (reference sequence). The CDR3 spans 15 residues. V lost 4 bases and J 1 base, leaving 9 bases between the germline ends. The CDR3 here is CASSAAGSGANVLTF. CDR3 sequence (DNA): TGTGCCAGCAGCGCAGCAGGGTCTGGGGCCAACGTCCTGACTTTC.

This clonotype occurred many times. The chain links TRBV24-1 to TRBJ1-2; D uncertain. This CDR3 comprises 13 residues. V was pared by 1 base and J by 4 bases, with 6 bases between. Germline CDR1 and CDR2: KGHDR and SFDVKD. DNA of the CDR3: TGTGCCACCAGTGATTTCAACGGCTATGGCTACACCTTC. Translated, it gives CATSDFNGYGYTF.

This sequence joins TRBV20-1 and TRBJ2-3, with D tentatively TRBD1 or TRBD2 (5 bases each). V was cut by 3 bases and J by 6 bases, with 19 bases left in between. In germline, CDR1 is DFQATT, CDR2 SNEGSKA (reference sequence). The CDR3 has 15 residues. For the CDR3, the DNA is TGCAGTGCTAGTCTCCGGGACGCAGATGGCGATACGCAGTATTTT. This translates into CSASLRDADGDTQYF.

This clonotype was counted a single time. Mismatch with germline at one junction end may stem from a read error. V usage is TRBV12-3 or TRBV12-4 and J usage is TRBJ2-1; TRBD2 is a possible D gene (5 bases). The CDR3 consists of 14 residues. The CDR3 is CASTLAGGHNEQFF. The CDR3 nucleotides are TGTGCCAGCACTTTAGCTGGAGGACACAATGAGCAGTTCTTC.

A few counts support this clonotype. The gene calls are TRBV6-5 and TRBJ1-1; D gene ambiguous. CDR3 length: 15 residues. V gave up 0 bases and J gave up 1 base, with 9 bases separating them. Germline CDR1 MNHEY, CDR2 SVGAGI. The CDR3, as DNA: TGTGCCAGCAGTTACTCGGCAGCTTCGAACACTGAAGCTTTCTTT. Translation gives CASSYSAASNTEAFF.

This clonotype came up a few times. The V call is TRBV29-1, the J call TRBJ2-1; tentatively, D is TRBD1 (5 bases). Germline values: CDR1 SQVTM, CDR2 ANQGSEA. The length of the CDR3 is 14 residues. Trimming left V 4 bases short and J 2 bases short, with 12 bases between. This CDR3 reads CSVGGRVTYNEQFF. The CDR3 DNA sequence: TGCAGCGTTGGTGGCAGGGTCACCTACAATGAGCAGTTCTTC.

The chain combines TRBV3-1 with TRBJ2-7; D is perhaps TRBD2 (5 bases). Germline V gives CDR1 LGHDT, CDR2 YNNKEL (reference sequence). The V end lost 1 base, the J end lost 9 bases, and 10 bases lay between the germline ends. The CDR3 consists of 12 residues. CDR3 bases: TGTGCCAGCAGCCAAGTACGGGGAATGCAGTACTTC. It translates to CASSQVRGMQYF.

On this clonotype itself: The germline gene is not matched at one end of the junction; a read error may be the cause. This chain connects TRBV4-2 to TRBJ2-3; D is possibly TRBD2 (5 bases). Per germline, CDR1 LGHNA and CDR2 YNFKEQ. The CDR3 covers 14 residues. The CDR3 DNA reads TGTGACAGCAGCCAAGTGAGAGGGAGAGATACGCAGTATTTT. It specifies CDSSQVRGRDTQYF.

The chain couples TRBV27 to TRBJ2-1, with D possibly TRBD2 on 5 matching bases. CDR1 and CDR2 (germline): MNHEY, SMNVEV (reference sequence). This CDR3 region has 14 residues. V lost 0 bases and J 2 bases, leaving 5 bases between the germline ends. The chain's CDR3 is CASSLSLAYNEQFF. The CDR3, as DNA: TGTGCCAGCAGTTTATCACTAGCCTACAATGAGCAGTTCTTC.

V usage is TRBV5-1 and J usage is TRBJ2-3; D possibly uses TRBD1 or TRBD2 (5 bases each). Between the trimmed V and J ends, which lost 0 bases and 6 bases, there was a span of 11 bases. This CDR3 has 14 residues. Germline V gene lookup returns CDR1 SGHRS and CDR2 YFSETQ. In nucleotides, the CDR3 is TGCGCCAGCAGCTTGGATTGGGGCGGGGATACGCAGTATTTT. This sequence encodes CASSLDWGGDTQYF. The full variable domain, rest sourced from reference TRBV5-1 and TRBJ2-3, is KAGVTQTPRYLIKTRGQQVTLSCSPISGHRSVSWYQQTPGQGLQFLFEYFSETQRNKGNFPGRFSGRQFSNSRSEMNVSTLELGDSALYLCASSLDWGGDTQYFGPGTRLTVL.

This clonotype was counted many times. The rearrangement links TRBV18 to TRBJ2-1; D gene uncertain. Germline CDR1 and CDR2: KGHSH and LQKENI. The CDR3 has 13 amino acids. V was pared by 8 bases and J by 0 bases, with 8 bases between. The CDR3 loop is CASSPSSYNEQFF. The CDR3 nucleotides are TGTGCCAGCAGCCCTAGCTCCTACAATGAGCAGTTCTTC.

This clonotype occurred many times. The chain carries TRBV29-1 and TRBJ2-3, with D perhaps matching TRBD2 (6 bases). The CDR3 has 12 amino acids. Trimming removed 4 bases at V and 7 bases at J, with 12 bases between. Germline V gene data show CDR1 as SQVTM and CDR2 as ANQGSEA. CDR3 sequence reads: CSVGEDTHTQYF. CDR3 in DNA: TGCAGCGTTGGGGAGGACACCCATACGCAGTATTTT.

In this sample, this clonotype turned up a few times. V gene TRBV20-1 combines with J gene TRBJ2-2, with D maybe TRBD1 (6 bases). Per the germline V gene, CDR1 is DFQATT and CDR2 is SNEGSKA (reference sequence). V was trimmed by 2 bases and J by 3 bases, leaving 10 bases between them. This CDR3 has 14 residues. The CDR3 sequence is CSARTGLYTGELFF. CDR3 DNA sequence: TGCAGTGCTAGAACAGGGTTGTACACCGGGGAGCTGTTTTTT.

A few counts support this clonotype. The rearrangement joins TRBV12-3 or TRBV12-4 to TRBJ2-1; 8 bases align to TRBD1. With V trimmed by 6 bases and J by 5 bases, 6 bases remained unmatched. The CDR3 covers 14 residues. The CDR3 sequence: CASRMTGAHNEQFF. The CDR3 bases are TGTGCCAGCAGAATGACAGGGGCGCACAATGAGCAGTTCTTC.

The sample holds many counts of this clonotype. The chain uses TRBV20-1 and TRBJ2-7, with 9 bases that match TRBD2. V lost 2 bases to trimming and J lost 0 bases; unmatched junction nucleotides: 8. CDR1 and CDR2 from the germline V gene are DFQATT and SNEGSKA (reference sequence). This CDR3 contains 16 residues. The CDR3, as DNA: TGCAGTGCTAGAACGCCAGCGGGAGGTTTCTCCTACGAGCAGTACTTC. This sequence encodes CSARTPAGGFSYEQYF.

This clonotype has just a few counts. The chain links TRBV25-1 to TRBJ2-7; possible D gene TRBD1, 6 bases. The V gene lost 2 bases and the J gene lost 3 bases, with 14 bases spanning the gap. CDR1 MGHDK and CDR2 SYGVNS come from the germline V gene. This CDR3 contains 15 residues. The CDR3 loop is CASSEAPTGSYEQYF. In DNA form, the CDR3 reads TGTGCCAGCAGTGAAGCCCCGACAGGCAGCTACGAGCAGTACTTC.

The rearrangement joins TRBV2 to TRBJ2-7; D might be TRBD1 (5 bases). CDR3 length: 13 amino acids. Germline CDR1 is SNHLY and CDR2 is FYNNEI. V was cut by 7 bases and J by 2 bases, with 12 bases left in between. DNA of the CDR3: TGTGCCAGCACATCGACAGTAACCTACGAGCAGTACTTC. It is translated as CASTSTVTYEQYF.

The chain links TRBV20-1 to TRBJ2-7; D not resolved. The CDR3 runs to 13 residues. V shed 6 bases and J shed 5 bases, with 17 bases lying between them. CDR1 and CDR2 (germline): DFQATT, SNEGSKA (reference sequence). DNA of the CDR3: TGCAGTGCCTCAGGCCCCTCGGCCCACGAGCAGTACTTC. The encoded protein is CSASGPSAHEQYF.

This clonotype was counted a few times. The CDR3 loop is CASSERGTSGNNEQFF. The CDR3 DNA reads TGTGCCAGCAGTGAACGCGGGACTAGCGGTAACAATGAGCAGTTCTTC. The gene calls are TRBV2 and TRBJ2-1, with 11 bases matching TRBD2. The CDR3 runs to 16 residues. The V and J ends lost 2 bases and 5 bases, in that order; junction bases with no gene match: 5. Germline assignment: CDR1 SNHLY and CDR2 FYNNEI. Full variable domain (remainder filled in from reference TRBV2 and TRBJ2-1): EPEVTQTPSHQVTQMGQEVILRCVPISNHLYFYWYRQILGQKVEFLVSFYNNEISEKSEIFDDQFSVERPDGSNFTLKIRSTKLEDSAMYFCASSERGTSGNNEQFFGPGTRLTVL.

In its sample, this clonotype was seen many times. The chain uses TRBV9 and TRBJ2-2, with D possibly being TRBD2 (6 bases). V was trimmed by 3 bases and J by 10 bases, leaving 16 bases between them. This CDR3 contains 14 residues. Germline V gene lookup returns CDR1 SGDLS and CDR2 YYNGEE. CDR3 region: CASSAGGGRSELFF. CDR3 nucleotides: TGTGCCAGCAGCGCCGGGGGTGGGCGGTCGGAGCTGTTTTTT.

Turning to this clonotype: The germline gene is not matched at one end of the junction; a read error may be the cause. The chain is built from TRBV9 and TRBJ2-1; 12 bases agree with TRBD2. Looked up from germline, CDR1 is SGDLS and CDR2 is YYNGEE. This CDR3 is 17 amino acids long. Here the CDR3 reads CASSATSGSSSYNEQFF. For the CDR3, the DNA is TGTGCTAGCAGCGCGACTAGCGGGAGCTCCTCCTACAATGAGCAGTTCTTC.

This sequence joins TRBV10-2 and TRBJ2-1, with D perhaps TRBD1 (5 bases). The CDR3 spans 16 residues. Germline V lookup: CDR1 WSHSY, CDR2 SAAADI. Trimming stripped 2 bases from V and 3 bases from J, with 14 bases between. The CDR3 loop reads CASSEGQGVGYNEQFF. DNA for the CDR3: TGCGCCAGCAGTGAGGGTCAAGGGGTAGGCTACAATGAGCAGTTCTTC.

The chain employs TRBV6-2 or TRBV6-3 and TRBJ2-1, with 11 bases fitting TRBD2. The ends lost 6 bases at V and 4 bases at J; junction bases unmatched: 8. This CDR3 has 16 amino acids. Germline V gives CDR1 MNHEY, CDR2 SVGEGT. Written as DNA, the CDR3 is TGTGCCAGCAGCCCGAGGACTAGCGGGCTTTACAATGAGCAGTTCTTC. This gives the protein CASSPRTSGLYNEQFF.